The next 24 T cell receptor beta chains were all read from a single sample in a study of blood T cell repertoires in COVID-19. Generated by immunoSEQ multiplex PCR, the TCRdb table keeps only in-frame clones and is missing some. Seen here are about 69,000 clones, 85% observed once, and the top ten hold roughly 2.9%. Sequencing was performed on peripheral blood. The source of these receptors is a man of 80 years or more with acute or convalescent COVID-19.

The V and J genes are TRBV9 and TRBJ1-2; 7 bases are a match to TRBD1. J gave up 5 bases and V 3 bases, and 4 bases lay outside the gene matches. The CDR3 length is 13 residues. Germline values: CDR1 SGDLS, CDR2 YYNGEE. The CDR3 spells CASSARTGYGYTF. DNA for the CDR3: TGTGCCAGCAGCGCCCGGACAGGTTATGGCTACACCTTC.

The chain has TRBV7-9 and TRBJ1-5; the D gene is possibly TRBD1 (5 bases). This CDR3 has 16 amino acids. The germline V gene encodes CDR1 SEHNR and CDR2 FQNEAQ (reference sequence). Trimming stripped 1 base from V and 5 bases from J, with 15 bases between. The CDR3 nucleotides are TGTGCCAGCAGCTTAGAGTGGCCAGGGACTGATCAGCCCCAGCATTTT. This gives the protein CASSLEWPGTDQPQHF.

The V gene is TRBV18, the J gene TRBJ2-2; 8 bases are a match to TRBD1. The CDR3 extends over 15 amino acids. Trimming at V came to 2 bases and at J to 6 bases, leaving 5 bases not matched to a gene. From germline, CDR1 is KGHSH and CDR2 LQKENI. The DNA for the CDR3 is TGTGCCAGCTCACCAGACAGGGGAGTCCCCGGGGAGCTGTTTTTT. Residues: CASSPDRGVPGELFF.

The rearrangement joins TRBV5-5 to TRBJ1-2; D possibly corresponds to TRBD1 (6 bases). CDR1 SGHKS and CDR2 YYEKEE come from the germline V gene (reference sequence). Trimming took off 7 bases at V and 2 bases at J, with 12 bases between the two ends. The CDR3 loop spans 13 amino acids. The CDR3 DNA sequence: TGTGCCAGCGCTACGGACAGCAACTATGGCTACACCTTC. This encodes CASATDSNYGYTF. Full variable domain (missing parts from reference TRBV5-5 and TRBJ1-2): DAGVTQSPTHLIKTRGQQVTLRCSPISGHKSVSWYQQVLGQGPQFIFQYYEKEERGRGNFPDRFSARQFPNYSSELNVNALLLGDSALYLCASATDSNYGYTFGSGTRLTVV.

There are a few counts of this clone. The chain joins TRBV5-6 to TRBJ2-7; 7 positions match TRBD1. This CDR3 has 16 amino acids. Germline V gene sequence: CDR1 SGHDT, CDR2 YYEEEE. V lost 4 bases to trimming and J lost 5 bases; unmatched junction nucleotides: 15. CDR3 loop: CASSPLPGQGEDEQYF. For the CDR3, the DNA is TGTGCCAGCAGCCCGCTCCCTGGGCAGGGGGAAGACGAGCAGTACTTC.

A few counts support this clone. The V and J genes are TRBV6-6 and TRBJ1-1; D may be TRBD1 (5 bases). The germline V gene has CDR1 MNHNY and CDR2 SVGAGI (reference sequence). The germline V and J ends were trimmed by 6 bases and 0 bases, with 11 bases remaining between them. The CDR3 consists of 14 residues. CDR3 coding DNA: TGTGCCAGCAGGACACAGGTGATGAACACTGAAGCTTTCTTT. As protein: CASRTQVMNTEAFF.

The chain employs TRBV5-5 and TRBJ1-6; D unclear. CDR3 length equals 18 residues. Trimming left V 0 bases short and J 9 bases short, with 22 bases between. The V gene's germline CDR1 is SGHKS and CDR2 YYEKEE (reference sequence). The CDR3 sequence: CASSLASGSVLGGSPLHF. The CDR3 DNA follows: TGTGCCAGCAGCTTGGCCAGTGGTTCCGTATTAGGAGGTTCACCCCTCCACTTT.

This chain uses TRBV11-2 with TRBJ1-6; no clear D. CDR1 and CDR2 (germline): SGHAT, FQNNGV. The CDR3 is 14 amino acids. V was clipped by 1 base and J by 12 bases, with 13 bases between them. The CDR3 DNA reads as TGTGCCAGCAGCTTAGTAGGTGAGGGTTTACCCCTCCACTTT. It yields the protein CASSLVGEGLPLHF. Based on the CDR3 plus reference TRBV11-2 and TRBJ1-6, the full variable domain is EAGVAQSPRYKIIEKRQSVAFWCNPISGHATLYWYQQILGQGPKLLIQFQNNGVVDDSQLPKDRFSAERLKGVDSTLKIQPAKLEDSAVYLCASSLVGEGLPLHFGNGTRLTVT.

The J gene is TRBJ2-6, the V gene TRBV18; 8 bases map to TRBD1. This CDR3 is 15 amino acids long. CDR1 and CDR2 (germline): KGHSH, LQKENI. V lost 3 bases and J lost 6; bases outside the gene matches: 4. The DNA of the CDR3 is TGTGCCAGCTCACCCGGACAGGGAAAGGCCAACGTCCTGACTTTC. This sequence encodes CASSPGQGKANVLTF.

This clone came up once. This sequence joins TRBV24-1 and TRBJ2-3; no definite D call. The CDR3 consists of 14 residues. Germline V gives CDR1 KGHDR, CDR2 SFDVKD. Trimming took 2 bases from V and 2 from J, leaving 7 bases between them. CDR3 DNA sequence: TGTGCCACCAGTGATTGGCCTTACACAGATACGCAGTATTTT. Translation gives CATSDWPYTDTQYF.

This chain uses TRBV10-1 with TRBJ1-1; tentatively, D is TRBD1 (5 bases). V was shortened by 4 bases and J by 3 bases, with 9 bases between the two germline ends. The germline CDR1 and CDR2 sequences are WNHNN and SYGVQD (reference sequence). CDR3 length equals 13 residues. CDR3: CASSAGGDTEAFF. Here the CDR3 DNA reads TGCGCCAGCAGTGCGGGGGGAGACACTGAAGCTTTCTTT.

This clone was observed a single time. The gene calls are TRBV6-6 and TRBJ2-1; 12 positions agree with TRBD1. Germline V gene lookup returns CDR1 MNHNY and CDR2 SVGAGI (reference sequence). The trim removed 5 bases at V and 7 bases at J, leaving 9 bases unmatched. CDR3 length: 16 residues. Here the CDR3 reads CASSRLSGQGANEQFF. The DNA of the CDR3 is TGTGCCAGCAGTCGACTATCGGGACAGGGGGCTAATGAGCAGTTCTTC.

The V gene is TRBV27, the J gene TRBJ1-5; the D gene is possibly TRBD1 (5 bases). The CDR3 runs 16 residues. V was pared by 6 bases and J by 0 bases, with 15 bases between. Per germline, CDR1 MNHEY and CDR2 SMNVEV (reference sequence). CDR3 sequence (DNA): TGTGCCAGCAGACCTACAAGGGACTATAGCAATCAGCCCCAGCATTTT. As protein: CASRPTRDYSNQPQHF.

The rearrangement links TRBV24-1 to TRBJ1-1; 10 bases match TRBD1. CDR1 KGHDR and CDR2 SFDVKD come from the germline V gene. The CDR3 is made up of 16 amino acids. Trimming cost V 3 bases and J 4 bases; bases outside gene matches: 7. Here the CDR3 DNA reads TGTGCCACCAGTGATACAAGGGACAGGGGAAGCACTGAAGCTTTCTTT. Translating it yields CATSDTRDRGSTEAFF.

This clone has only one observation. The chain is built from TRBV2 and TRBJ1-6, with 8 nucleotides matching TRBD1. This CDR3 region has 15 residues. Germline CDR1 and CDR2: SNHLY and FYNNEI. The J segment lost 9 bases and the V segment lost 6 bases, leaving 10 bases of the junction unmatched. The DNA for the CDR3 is TGTGCCAGCAGAGCCTGGACAGGGAGGACTTCACCCCTCCACTTT. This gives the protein CASRAWTGRTSPLHF.

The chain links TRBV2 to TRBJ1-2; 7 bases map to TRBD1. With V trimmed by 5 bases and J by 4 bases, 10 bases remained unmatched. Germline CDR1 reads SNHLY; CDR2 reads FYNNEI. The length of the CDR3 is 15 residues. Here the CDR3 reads CASSRDSRGPYGYTF. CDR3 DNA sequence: TGTGCCAGCAGTCGGGACAGCCGAGGGCCCTATGGCTACACCTTC.

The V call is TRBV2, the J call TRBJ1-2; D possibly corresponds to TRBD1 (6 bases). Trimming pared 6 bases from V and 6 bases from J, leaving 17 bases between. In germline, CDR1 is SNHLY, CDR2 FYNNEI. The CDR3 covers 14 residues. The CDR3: CASSREGGGHGYTF. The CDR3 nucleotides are TGTGCCAGCAGCCGGGAGGGGGGAGGACATGGCTACACCTTC.

This chain's CDR3 is CATPPASRRYNEQFF. The CDR3 DNA is TGTGCCACCCCCCCCGCTAGCCGGAGGTACAATGAGCAGTTCTTC. V gene TRBV24-1 combines with J gene TRBJ2-1; a possible D gene is TRBD2 (5 bases). Per germline, CDR1 KGHDR and CDR2 SFDVKD. Trimming removed 9 bases at V and 4 bases at J, with 18 bases between. This CDR3 spans 15 amino acids.

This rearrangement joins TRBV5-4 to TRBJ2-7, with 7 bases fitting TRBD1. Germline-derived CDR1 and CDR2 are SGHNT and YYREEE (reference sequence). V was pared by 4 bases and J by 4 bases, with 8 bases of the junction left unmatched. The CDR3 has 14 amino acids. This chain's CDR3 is CASSETGIRYEQYF. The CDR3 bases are TGTGCCAGCAGCGAGACAGGGATCAGGTACGAGCAGTACTTC.

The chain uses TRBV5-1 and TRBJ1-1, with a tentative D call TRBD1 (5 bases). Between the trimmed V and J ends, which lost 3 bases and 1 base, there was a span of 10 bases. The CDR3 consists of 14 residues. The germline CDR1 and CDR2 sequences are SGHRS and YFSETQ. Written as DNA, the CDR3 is TGCGCCAGCAGCTCATTACAGGAGAACACTGAAGCTTTCTTT. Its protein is CASSSLQENTEAFF.

CDR3 sequence: CASSLTGEVEKLFF. The CDR3, as DNA: TGTGCCAGCAGCCTGACAGGGGAGGTTGAAAAACTGTTTTTT. This chain joins TRBV5-4 and TRBJ1-4, with 8 positions matching TRBD1. This CDR3 is 14 amino acids long. Losses at the gene ends were 4 bases for V and 7 bases for J; bases not matched to a gene: 6. In germline, CDR1 is SGHNT, CDR2 YYREEE (reference sequence).

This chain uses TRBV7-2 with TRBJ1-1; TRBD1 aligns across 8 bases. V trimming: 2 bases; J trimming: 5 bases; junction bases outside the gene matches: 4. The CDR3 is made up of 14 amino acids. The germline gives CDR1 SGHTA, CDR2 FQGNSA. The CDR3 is CASSLTGGGTEAFF. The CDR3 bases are TGTGCCAGCAGCTTAACAGGGGGGGGGACTGAAGCTTTCTTT.

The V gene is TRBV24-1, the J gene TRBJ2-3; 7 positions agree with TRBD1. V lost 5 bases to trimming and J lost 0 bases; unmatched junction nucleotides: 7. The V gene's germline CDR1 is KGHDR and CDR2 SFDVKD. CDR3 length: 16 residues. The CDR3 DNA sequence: TGTGCCACCAGTGTGCCCGGGACAGTAAGCACAGATACGCAGTATTTT. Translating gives CATSVPGTVSTDTQYF.

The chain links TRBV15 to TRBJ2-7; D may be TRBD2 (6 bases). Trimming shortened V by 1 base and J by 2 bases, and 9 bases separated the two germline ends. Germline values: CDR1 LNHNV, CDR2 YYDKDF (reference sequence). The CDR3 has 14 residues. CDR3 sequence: CATSRASATYEQYF. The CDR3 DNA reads TGTGCCACCAGCAGAGCTAGCGCAACCTACGAGCAGTACTTC.